Here is one TCR beta chain with its context. One end of the junction fails to match germline, which may point to a read error. TCRdb reprocessed the 5' RACE reads via MiXCR and lists one record per CDR3 protein. In the table there are around 150,000 distinct CDR3 sequences, around 10% of which are singletons. The record originates from a study of CD8 T cells in ankylosing spondylitis. The TCR sequence derives from a male donor with ankylosing spondylitis or in good health (not recorded which). The specimen sequenced was blood, either unsorted or a sorted T cell fraction (not recorded which).

This CDR3 is CASNQIQTGGYEQYF. In DNA, the CDR3 is TGCGCCAGCAACCAAATCCAGACGGGAGGTTACGAGCAGTACTTC. This sequence joins TRBV4-1 and TRBJ2-7, with 7 positions matching TRBD2. CDR1 MGHRA and CDR2 YSYEKL come from the germline V gene. This CDR3 region has 15 residues.